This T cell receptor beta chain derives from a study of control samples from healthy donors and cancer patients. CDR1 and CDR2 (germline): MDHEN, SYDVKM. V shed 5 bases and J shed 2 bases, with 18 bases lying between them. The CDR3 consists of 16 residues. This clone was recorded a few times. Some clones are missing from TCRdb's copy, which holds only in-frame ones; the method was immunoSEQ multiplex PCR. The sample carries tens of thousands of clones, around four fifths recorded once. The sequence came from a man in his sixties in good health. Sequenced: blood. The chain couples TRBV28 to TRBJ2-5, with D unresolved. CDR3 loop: CASSILSPRSQETQYF. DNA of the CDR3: TGTGCCAGCAGTATTCTATCTCCCCGGAGTCAAGAGACCCAGTACTTC.